Listed here are 31 T cell receptor beta chains from one sample, sequenced in a study of technical replicates of blood from a handful of donors. Sequencing was performed with immunoSEQ multiplex PCR; in TCRdb, only in-frame clones are kept and a portion is missing. The sample shows about 93,000 clones, 95% of them seen only once. The specimen was T cells isolated from PBMCs. The receptors here all came from a human donor in good health.

This rearrangement joins TRBV5-6 to TRBJ2-1; 11 bases line up with TRBD2. Trimming removed 4 bases from V and 8 bases from J; junction bases left unmatched: 5. Germline V gives CDR1 SGHDT, CDR2 YYEEEE. The CDR3 covers 14 residues. CDR3 bases: TGTGCCAGCAGCCTAGCGGGGGGAGGAGATGAGCAGTTCTTC. Amino acid sequence: CASSLAGGGDEQFF. The variable domain in full, with the rest retrieved from reference TRBV5-6 and TRBJ2-1, is DAGVTQSPTHLIKTRGQQVTLRCSPKSGHDTVSWYQQALGQGPQFIFQYYEEEERQRGNFPDRFSGHQFPNYSSELNVNALLLGDSALYLCASSLAGGGDEQFFGPGTRLTVL.

The chain uses TRBV9 and TRBJ2-1, with D possibly TRBD1 on 6 matching bases. There are 14 residues in the CDR3. The V end was cut by 4 bases, the J end by 4 bases, with 12 bases between. From germline, CDR1 is SGDLS and CDR2 YYNGEE. In DNA form, the CDR3 reads TGTGCCAGCAGCACGGACAGTTTTTACAATGAGCAGTTCTTC. Its protein is CASSTDSFYNEQFF.

The chain carries TRBV7-6 and TRBJ2-1, with 8 positions matching TRBD2. The ends lost 1 base at V and 12 bases at J; junction bases unmatched: 20. Germline V CDR1 and CDR2: SGHVS, FNYEAQ. This CDR3 is built from 18 residues. The CDR3 loop reads CASSLEVRTSHSASGQFF. The CDR3 region has the DNA TGTGCCAGCAGCTTAGAGGTGAGGACTAGCCACTCCGCATCGGGGCAGTTCTTC.

The V gene is TRBV2, the J gene TRBJ2-3; 7 nucleotides match TRBD2. CDR3 size: 14 residues. The V gene's germline CDR1 is SNHLY and CDR2 FYNNEI. The ends lost 3 bases at V and 6 bases at J; junction bases unmatched: 6. The CDR3 DNA follows: TGTGCCAGCAGTGATGGACTAGAGGTGGATACGCAGTATTTT. This gives the protein CASSDGLEVDTQYF.

The J gene is TRBJ2-5, the V gene TRBV2; D gene uncertain. V dropped 3 bases and J dropped 4 bases, with 3 bases sitting between them. Germline V gene sequence: CDR1 SNHLY, CDR2 FYNNEI. The CDR3 covers 11 residues. DNA of the CDR3: TGTGCCAGCAGTGACTTAGAGACCCAGTACTTC. It is translated as CASSDLETQYF.

This clone has only one observation. The rearrangement joins TRBV10-1 to TRBJ2-2; TRBD1 matches 10 bases. CDR1 and CDR2 (germline): WNHNN, SYGVQD (reference sequence). The ends lost 3 bases at V and 6 bases at J; junction bases unmatched: 10. CDR3 size: 17 residues. In DNA, the CDR3 is TGCGCCAGCAGTGATAGGGACAGGGGATCATTCGCCGGGGAGCTGTTTTTT. Protein sequence: CASSDRDRGSFAGELFF.

The chain employs TRBV15 and TRBJ1-5; the D is unclear. In germline, CDR1 is LNHNV, CDR2 YYDKDF (reference sequence). V was pared by 0 bases and J by 5 bases, with 2 bases between. The CDR3 is 12 residues long. In DNA, the CDR3 is TGTGCCACCAGCAGAGACTATCAGCCCCAGCATTTT. It translates to CATSRDYQPQHF.

This chain connects TRBV28 to TRBJ1-2; 8 bases line up with TRBD1. In germline, CDR1 is MDHEN, CDR2 SYDVKM. V lost 4 bases, J lost 0 bases, and 4 bases stayed unmatched. This CDR3 has 15 amino acids. CDR3 nucleotide sequence: TGTGCCAGCAGTTCCTCAGGGGGCCCTAACTATGGCTACACCTTC. The encoded protein is CASSSSGGPNYGYTF.

V gene TRBV5-4 combines with J gene TRBJ2-2; possibly TRBD1 for D (5 bases). CDR1 and CDR2 (germline): SGHNT, YYREEE (reference sequence). There are 20 residues in the CDR3. The ends were cut back, 4 bases at V and 4 bases at J, with 29 bases in the middle. The CDR3 bases are TGTGCCAGCAGCGTTGGAATTCCCGACAGCTTGAACTCACTCACCGGGGAGCTGTTTTTT. Its translation: CASSVGIPDSLNSLTGELFF.

This sequence joins TRBV5-4 and TRBJ2-7; 11 bases fit TRBD2. The CDR3 sequence is 18 residues long. With 1 base clipped from V and 1 base from J, the junction kept 10 bases outside the gene matches. The germline V gene has CDR1 SGHNT and CDR2 YYREEE (reference sequence). CDR3 region: CASSLKVGRLAGSYEQYF. CDR3 DNA: TGTGCCAGCAGCTTGAAGGTGGGCCGACTAGCGGGGTCCTACGAGCAGTACTTC.

The CDR3 DNA sequence: TGTGCCAGCAGCCCTGGGGGAGGGGACACTGAAGCTTTCTTT. Its protein product is CASSPGGGDTEAFF. V is TRBV7-6 and J is TRBJ1-1; TRBD1 might be the D (5 bases). CDR1 SGHVS and CDR2 FNYEAQ come from the germline V gene. CDR3 length: 14 amino acids. V was trimmed by 5 bases and J by 3 bases, leaving 13 bases between them.

The J gene is TRBJ2-7, the V gene TRBV4-1; TRBD1 aligns across 8 bases. Germline CDR1 is MGHRA and CDR2 is YSYEKL. Trimming at V came to 4 bases and at J to 5 bases, leaving 7 bases not matched to a gene. The CDR3 extends over 14 amino acids. The CDR3 region has the DNA TGCGCCAGCAGCCCGGGACAGGATTTAAACGAGCAGTACTTC. Amino acids: CASSPGQDLNEQYF.

This sequence joins TRBV4-1 and TRBJ1-2, with 10 bases lining up with TRBD1. V lost 1 base, J lost 7 bases, and 6 bases stayed unmatched. Germline assignment: CDR1 MGHRA and CDR2 YSYEKL. The CDR3 runs to 15 residues. The CDR3 DNA sequence: TGCGCCAGCAGCCAAGTAATGACAGGGGGCGGTGGCTACACCTTC. It yields the protein CASSQVMTGGGGYTF.

The DNA for the CDR3 is TGTGCCAGCAGCTTAGCGGGGTCCAGGGGAAGTTACACCGGGGAGCTGTTTTTT. Translated, it gives CASSLAGSRGSYTGELFF. The gene calls are TRBV7-8 and TRBJ2-2; weak D call: TRBD1 (6 bases). The CDR3 has 18 amino acids. Trimming removed 0 bases at V and 3 bases at J, with 17 bases between. The V gene's germline CDR1 is SGHVS and CDR2 FQNEAQ.

V usage is TRBV6-5 and J usage is TRBJ2-5; D perhaps matches TRBD2 (5 bases). Trimming took off 7 bases at V and 2 bases at J, with 8 bases between the two ends. The CDR3 consists of 12 residues. CDR1 and CDR2 from the germline V gene are MNHEY and SVGAGI. CDR3 DNA: TGTGCCAGCAAGAGGGATCAAGAGACCCAGTACTTC. Residues: CASKRDQETQYF.

This clone came up once. The chain carries TRBV7-3 and TRBJ1-1; possible D gene TRBD1, 6 bases. Germline CDR1 reads SGHTA; CDR2 reads FQGTGA. With 4 bases removed from V and 4 bases from J, the gap between germline ends came to 13 bases. The CDR3 is made up of 14 amino acids. For the CDR3, the DNA is TGTGCCAGCAGCTCTACAGGGACCCTCACTGAAGCTTTCTTT. It translates to CASSSTGTLTEAFF.

The chain employs TRBV7-9 and TRBJ2-7; D possibly corresponds to TRBD1 (5 bases). Trimming stripped 1 base from V and 5 bases from J, with 12 bases between. Germline CDR1 is SEHNR and CDR2 is FQNEAQ (reference sequence). This CDR3 region has 14 residues. The CDR3 DNA reads TGTGCCAGCAGCTTAGTCAAGGGGTCCAACGAGCAGTACTTC. It yields the protein CASSLVKGSNEQYF.

Here the CDR3 reads CASSSVGTSYGYTF. The DNA of the CDR3 is TGTGCCAGCAGCTCTGTAGGGACTTCTTATGGCTACACCTTC. This chain links TRBV7-2 with TRBJ1-2; possible D gene TRBD1, 5 bases. V dropped 4 bases and J dropped 5 bases, with 14 bases sitting between them. The CDR3 runs to 14 residues. The germline V gene has CDR1 SGHTA and CDR2 FQGNSA. Together with reference TRBV7-2 and TRBJ1-2, the CDR3 gives the full variable domain: GAGVSQSPSNKVTEKGKDVELRCDPISGHTALYWYRQSLGQGLEFLIYFQGNSAPDKSGLPSDRFSAERTGGSVSTLTIQRTQQEDSAVYLCASSSVGTSYGYTFGSGTRLTVV.

V gene TRBV4-1 combines with J gene TRBJ2-2; D uncertain. Trimming removed 3 bases from V and 3 bases from J, with 14 bases in between. The CDR3 is 16 residues long. The germline CDR1 and CDR2 sequences are MGHRA and YSYEKL. CDR3 coding DNA: TGCGCCAGCAGCCACCCTCTTAGGCGGTACACCGGGGAGCTGTTTTTT. Translation: CASSHPLRRYTGELFF.

The chain combines TRBV15 with TRBJ1-1; D uncertain. Germline CDR1 and CDR2: LNHNV and YYDKDF (reference sequence). With 7 bases removed from V and 4 bases from J, the gap between germline ends came to 16 bases. CDR3 size: 14 residues. The CDR3 DNA follows: TGTGCCACCAAAGGAGAAAAAACGAGCACTGAAGCTTTCTTT. Protein sequence: CATKGEKTSTEAFF.

The gene calls are TRBV4-1 and TRBJ2-3, with 7 bases lining up with TRBD1. The germline V gene encodes CDR1 MGHRA and CDR2 YSYEKL. The CDR3 is 17 amino acids. V dropped 3 bases and J dropped 6; count of bases not matched to a gene: 15. The CDR3 bases are TGCGCCAGCAGCCATCCCTTAGGCAAAGGGGGCTCGGATACGCAGTATTTT. Residues: CASSHPLGKGGSDTQYF.

The chain is built from TRBV13 and TRBJ2-1; D perhaps matches TRBD2 (5 bases). Germline V lookup: CDR1 PRHDT, CDR2 FYEKMQ (reference sequence). Between the trimmed V and J ends, which lost 1 base and 0 bases, there was a span of 13 bases. The CDR3 length is 17 residues. The CDR3 DNA follows: TGTGCCAGCAGCTTAGACCTCCTAGGGAGCTCCTACAATGAGCAGTTCTTC. It translates to CASSLDLLGSSYNEQFF.

This chain uses TRBV27 with TRBJ2-2; perhaps TRBD2 as D (6 bases). Trimming took 5 bases from V and 2 from J, leaving 15 bases between them. This CDR3 spans 16 amino acids. Germline V gene sequence: CDR1 MNHEY, CDR2 SMNVEV (reference sequence). CDR3 residues: CASSPPGGRNTGELFF. The CDR3 DNA reads TGTGCCAGCAGTCCCCCCGGGGGACGCAACACCGGGGAGCTGTTTTTT.

This clone showed up just once. The V call is TRBV19, the J call TRBJ2-2; D is undetermined. The V gene lost 5 bases and the J gene lost 7 bases, with 11 bases spanning the gap. Germline values: CDR1 LNHDA, CDR2 SQIVND (reference sequence). The CDR3 covers 13 residues. CDR3 nucleotides: TGTGCCAGTAGTGGAACAGATCACGGGGAGCTGTTTTTT. Protein: CASSGTDHGELFF.

The rearrangement uses TRBV10-2 and TRBJ2-2; no reliable D call. The V gene's germline CDR1 is WSHSY and CDR2 SAAADI. With 4 bases removed from V and 4 bases from J, the gap between germline ends came to 10 bases. The CDR3 has 14 residues. CDR3 nucleotides: TGCGCCAGCAGTGGTAGAGTGAGCACCGGGGAGCTGTTTTTT. It is translated as CASSGRVSTGELFF.

The CDR3 protein is CASSSFSLTSGNTIYF. In DNA, the CDR3 is TGTGCCAGCAGTAGCTTCTCCCTCACCTCTGGAAACACCATATATTTT. The genes are TRBV5-6 and TRBJ1-3; D unresolved. V was pared by 5 bases and J by 0 bases, with 15 bases between. CDR3 length: 16 residues. The germline V gene encodes CDR1 SGHDT and CDR2 YYEEEE.

The chain has TRBV5-4 and TRBJ2-3, with TRBD1 as a possible D gene (7 bases). The CDR3 totals 14 residues. V was pared by 3 bases and J by 7 bases, with 15 bases between. Germline V CDR1 and CDR2: SGHNT, YYREEE (reference sequence). CDR3 in DNA: TGTGCCAGCAGCTCCCTCAGGGGGGAAAATACGCAGTATTTT. It specifies CASSSLRGENTQYF.

The chain recombines TRBV30 with TRBJ2-7, with 10 bases fitting TRBD2. Unmatched junction bases numbered 5, after V lost 1 base and J lost 2 bases. The CDR3 is 15 amino acids. Germline V gene data show CDR1 as GTSNPN and CDR2 as SVGIG (reference sequence). The CDR3 sequence is CAWSGTGTSAYEQYF. CDR3 nucleotide sequence: TGTGCCTGGAGTGGAACCGGGACTAGCGCCTACGAGCAGTACTTC. The complete variable domain, with remaining parts taken from reference TRBV30 and TRBJ2-7, reads SQTIHQWPATLVQPVGSPLSLECTVEGTSNPNLYWYRQAAGRGLQLLFYSVGIGQISSEVPQNLSASRPQDRQFILSSKKLLLSDSGFYLCAWSGTGTSAYEQYFGPGTRLTVT.

The chain combines TRBV4-1 with TRBJ2-1, with TRBD1 matching 7 bases. The CDR3 length is 17 residues. The V segment lost 0 bases and the J segment 7 bases; nucleotides outside the gene matches: 12. Germline CDR1 reads MGHRA; CDR2 reads YSYEKL. Written as DNA, the CDR3 is TGCGCCAGCAGCCAAGAATATGGTCAGGGGGTATGGAATGAGCAGTTCTTC. Residues: CASSQEYGQGVWNEQFF.

The chain combines TRBV29-1 with TRBJ1-5; 7 nucleotides agree with TRBD1. Trimming at V came to 5 bases and at J to 4 bases, leaving 5 bases not matched to a gene. From germline, CDR1 is SQVTM and CDR2 ANQGSEA. The CDR3 length is 13 residues. The CDR3 bases are TGCAGCGTTACTGACAGGGTAAATCAGCCCCAGCATTTT. Amino acid sequence: CSVTDRVNQPQHF.

J is TRBJ1-1 and V is TRBV6-5, with D possibly matching TRBD1 (6 bases). Trimming removed 7 bases from V and 4 bases from J, with 13 bases in between. CDR1 is MNHEY and CDR2 is SVGAGI in the germline V gene. This CDR3 is 13 amino acids long. In DNA, the CDR3 is TGTGCCAGCAACAACAGGGTTAGCACTGAAGCTTTCTTT. Amino acids: CASNNRVSTEAFF.